This T cell receptor beta chain was identified during a study of early T cells in non-severe SARS-CoV-2 infection. For the study at large: Bulk RNA isolated from unsorted whole blood underwent sequencing; chains were not paired.

Points from the study as a whole: Using VDJdb, the matching emphasized anti-spike CD8 responses while missing private and CD4 specificities.

Per germline, CDR1 SNHLY and CDR2 FYNNEI. The CDR3 is made up of 15 amino acids. V gave up 6 bases and J gave up 5 bases; unmatched junction bases: 7. This clonotype has a handful of counts. Its antigen is not known. Unique molecular identifiers tagged individual cDNA molecules. TCRdb fed the 5' RACE reads into MiXCR, producing one record per CDR3 protein. This table holds approximately 26,000 distinct CDR3 sequences, 5.1% found once. The TCR comes from an adult who was a healthcare worker with PCR-confirmed SARS-CoV-2 infection or an uninfected control (not recorded which). Sequences were obtained from whole blood. The chain has TRBV2 and TRBJ2-3; 11 bases line up with TRBD2. The CDR3 bases are TGTGCCAGCAGGACTAGCGGGGTCTTCGGAGATACGCAGTATTTT. Amino acids: CASRTSGVFGDTQYF.